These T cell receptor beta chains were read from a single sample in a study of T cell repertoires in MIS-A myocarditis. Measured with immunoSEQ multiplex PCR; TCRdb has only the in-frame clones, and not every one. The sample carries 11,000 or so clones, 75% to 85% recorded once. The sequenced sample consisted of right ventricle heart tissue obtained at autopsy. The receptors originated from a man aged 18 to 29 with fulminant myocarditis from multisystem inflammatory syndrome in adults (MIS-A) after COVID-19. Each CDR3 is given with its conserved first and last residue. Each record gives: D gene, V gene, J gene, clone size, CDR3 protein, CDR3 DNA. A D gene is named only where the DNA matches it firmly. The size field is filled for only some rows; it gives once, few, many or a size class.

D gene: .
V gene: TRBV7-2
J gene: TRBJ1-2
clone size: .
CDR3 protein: CASSLVIDGPYGYTF
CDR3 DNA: TGTGCCAGCAGCTTAGTCATAGACGGACCCTATGGCTACACCTTC

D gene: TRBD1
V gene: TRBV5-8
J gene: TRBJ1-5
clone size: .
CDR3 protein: CASSMGQGAGGDQPQHF
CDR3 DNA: TGTGCCAGCAGCATGGGACAGGGGGCTGGTGGTGATCAGCCCCAGCATTTT

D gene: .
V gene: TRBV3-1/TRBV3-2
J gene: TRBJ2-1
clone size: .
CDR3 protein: CASSRVYQNNEQFF
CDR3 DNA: TGTGCCAGCAGTCGTGTTTACCAGAACAATGAGCAGTTCTTC

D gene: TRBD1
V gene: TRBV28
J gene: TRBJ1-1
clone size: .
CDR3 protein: CASSYRGGSNTEAFF
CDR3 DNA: TGTGCCAGCAGTTACAGGGGAGGTAGTAACACTGAAGCTTTCTTT

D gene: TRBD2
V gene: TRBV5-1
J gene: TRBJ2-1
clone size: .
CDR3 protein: CASTKLAGGYSYNEQFF
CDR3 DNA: TGCGCCAGCACCAAACTAGCGGGGGGTTACTCCTACAATGAGCAGTTCTTC

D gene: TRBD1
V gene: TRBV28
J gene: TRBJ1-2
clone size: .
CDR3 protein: CASSNRGPYGYTF
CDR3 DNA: TGTGCCAGCAGTAACAGGGGCCCCTATGGCTACACCTTC

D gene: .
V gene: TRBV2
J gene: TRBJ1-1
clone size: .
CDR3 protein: CASLGGFRDTEAFF
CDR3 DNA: TGTGCCAGCCTTGGAGGATTTAGGGACACTGAAGCTTTCTTT

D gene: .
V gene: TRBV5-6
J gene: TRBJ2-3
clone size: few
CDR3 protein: CASSLPTGLTGTDTQYF
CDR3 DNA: TGTGCCAGCAGCCTCCCGACTGGACTTACGGGGACAGATACGCAGTATTTT

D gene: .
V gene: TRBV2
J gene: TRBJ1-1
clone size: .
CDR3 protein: CASSDPGDTEAFF
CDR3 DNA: TGTGCCAGCAGTGACCCCGGGGACACTGAAGCTTTCTTT

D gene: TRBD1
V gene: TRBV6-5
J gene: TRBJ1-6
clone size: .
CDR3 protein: CASSQPDRASPLHF
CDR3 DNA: TGTGCCAGCAGTCAACCAGACAGGGCTTCACCCCTCCACTTT

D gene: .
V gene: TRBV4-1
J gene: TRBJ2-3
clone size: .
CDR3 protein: CASSQDVDTQYF
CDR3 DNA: TGCGCCAGCAGCCAAGACGTCGATACGCAGTATTTT

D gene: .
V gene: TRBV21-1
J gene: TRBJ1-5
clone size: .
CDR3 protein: CASSPRTGSGVQPQHF
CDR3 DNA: TGTGCCAGCAGCCCTAGAACAGGGTCTGGGGTTCAGCCCCAGCATTTT

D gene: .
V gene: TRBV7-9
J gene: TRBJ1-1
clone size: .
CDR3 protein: CASSLEANTEAFF
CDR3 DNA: TGTGCCAGCAGCTTAGAGGCGAACACTGAAGCTTTCTTT

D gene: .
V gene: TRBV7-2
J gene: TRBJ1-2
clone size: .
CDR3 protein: CASSFSFWNYGYTF
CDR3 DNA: TGTGCCAGCAGCTTTTCCTTTTGGAACTATGGCTACACCTTC

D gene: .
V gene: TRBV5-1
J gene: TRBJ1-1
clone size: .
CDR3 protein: CASSPGGGIRKAFF
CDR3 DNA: TGCGCCAGCAGCCCCGGGGGGGGCATCAGGAAGGCTTTCTTT

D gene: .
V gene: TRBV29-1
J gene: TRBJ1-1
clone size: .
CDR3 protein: CSVETLQGTEAFF
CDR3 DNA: TGCAGCGTTGAAACGCTACAGGGAACTGAAGCTTTCTTT

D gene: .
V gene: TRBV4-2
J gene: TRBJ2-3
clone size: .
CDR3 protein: CASSRETRGNVLDTQYF
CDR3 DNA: TGTGCCAGCAGCCGGGAGACGCGGGGAAACGTGCTGGATACGCAGTATTTT

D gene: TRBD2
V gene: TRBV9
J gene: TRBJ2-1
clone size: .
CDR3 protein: CASSVGTSGADEQFF
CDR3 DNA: TGTGCCAGCAGCGTGGGGACTAGCGGGGCAGATGAGCAGTTCTTC

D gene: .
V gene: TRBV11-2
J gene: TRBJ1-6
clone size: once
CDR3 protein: CASSSGQTVPLHF
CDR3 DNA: TGTGCCAGCAGCTCCGGACAGACAGTACCCCTCCACTTT

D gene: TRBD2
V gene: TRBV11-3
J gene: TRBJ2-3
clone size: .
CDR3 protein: CASSLGHVRGSTDTQYF
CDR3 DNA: TGTGCCAGCAGCTTAGGACACGTGCGGGGGAGCACAGATACGCAGTATTTT

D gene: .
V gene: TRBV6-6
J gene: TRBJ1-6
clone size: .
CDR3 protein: CASKKSSYNSPLHF
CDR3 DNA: TGTGCCAGCAAGAAAAGCTCCTATAATTCACCCCTCCACTTT

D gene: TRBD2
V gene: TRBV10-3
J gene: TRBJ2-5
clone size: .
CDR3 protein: CAISEGTSQETQYF
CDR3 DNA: TGTGCCATCAGTGAGGGGACTAGCCAAGAGACCCAGTACTTC

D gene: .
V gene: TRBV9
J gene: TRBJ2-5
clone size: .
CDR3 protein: CASSGTQDLHETQYF
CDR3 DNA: TGTGCCAGCAGCGGCACCCAGGACTTGCATGAGACCCAGTACTTC

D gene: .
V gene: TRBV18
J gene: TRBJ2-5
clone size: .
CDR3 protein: CASSPPGQYQETQYF
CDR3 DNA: TGTGCCAGCTCACCACCTGGACAGTACCAAGAGACCCAGTACTTC

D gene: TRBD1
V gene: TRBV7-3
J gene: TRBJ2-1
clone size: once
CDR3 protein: CASSRGTGGNEQFF
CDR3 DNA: TGTGCCAGCAGCAGGGGGACAGGGGGCAATGAGCAGTTCTTC

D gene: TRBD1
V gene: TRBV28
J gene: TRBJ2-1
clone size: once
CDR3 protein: CASSLYRDRGFREQFF
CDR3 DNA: TGTGCCAGCAGCCTTTACCGGGACAGGGGGTTTCGGGAGCAGTTCTTC

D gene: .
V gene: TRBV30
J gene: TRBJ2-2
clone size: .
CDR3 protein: CAWSVGGELFF
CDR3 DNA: TGTGCCTGGAGTGTAGGCGGGGAGCTGTTTTTT

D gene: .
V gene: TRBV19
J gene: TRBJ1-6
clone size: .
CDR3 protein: CATTPWGTNNSPLHF
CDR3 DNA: TGTGCCACTACGCCGTGGGGGACAAATAATTCACCCCTCCACTTT

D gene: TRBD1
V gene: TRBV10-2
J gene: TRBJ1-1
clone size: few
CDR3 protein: CASSARQGENTEAFF
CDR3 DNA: TGCGCCAGCAGCGCACGACAGGGGGAGAACACTGAAGCTTTCTTT

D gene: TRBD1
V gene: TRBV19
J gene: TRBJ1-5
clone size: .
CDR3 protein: CASSMGTGGASQPQHF
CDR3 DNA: TGTGCCAGTAGTATGGGAACAGGGGGCGCATCTCAGCCCCAGCATTTT

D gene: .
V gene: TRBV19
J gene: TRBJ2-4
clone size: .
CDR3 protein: CASSTRGRTADKNIQYF
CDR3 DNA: TGTGCCAGTAGTACCAGGGGAAGGACCGCAGACAAAAACATTCAGTACTTC

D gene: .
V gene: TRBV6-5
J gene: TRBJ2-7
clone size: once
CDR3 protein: CASSYHNKGEQYF
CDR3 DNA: TGTGCCAGCAGTTACCATAACAAGGGAGAGCAGTACTTC

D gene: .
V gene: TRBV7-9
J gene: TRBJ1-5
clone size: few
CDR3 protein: CASSLVRNQPQHF
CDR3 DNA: TGTGCCAGCAGCTTAGTGCGCAATCAGCCCCAGCATTTT

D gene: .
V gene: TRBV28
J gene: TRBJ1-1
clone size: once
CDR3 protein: CASSSPGTVILNTEAFF
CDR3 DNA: TGTGCCAGCAGTTCCCCAGGGACGGTCATACTTAACACTGAAGCTTTCTTT

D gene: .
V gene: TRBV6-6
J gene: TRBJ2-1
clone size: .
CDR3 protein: CASYNSYNEQFF
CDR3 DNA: TGTGCCAGCTATAACAGTTACAATGAGCAGTTCTTC

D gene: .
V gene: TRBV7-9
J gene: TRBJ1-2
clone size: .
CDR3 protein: CASSPRKVYGYTF
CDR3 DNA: TGTGCCAGCAGCCCCCGGAAGGTCTATGGCTACACCTTC

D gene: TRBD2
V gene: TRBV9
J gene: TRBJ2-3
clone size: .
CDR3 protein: CASSVLADSTDTQYF
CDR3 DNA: TGTGCCAGCAGCGTACTAGCGGATAGCACAGATACGCAGTATTTT

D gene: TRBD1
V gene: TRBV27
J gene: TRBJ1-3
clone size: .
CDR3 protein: CASSWTGHGGNTIYF
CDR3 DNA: TGTGCCAGCAGTTGGACAGGGCATGGTGGAAACACCATATATTTT

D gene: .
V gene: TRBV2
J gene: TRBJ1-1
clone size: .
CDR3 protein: CASRKDQDRFNTEAFF
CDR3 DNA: TGTGCCAGCAGGAAGGACCAAGACAGGTTCAACACTGAAGCTTTCTTT

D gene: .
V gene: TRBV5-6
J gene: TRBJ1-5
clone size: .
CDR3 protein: CASSLGPPNQPQHF
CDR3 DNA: TGTGCCAGCAGCTTGGGGCCTCCCAATCAGCCCCAGCATTTT

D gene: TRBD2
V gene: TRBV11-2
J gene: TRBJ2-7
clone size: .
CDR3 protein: CASSLTAGGRGYEQYF
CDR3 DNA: TGTGCCAGCAGCTTAACAGCGGGGGGGCGGGGCTACGAGCAGTACTTC

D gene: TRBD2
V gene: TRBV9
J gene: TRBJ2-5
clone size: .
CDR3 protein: CASSGGGASGGNPWWETQYF
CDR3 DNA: TGTGCCAGCAGCGGGGGGGGTGCTAGCGGGGGGAATCCTTGGTGGGAGACCCAGTACTTC

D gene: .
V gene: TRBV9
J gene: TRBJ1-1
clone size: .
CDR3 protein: CASSVGGQTEAFF
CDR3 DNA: TGTGCCAGCAGCGTAGGAGGACAGACTGAAGCTTTCTTT

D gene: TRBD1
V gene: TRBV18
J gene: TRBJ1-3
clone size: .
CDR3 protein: CASSPPTGRNTIYF
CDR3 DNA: TGTGCCAGCTCACCGCCGACAGGGAGGAACACCATATATTTT

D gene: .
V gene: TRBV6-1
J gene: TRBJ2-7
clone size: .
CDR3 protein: CASSERGKQYEQYF
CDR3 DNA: TGTGCCAGCAGTGAACGGGGGAAGCAATACGAGCAGTACTTC

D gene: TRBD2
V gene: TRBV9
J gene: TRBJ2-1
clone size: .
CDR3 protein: CASSGLAVPYNEQFF
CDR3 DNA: TGTGCCAGCAGCGGACTAGCGGTACCCTACAATGAGCAGTTCTTC

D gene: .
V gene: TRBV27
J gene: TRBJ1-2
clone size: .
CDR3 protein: CASSLGAGLGYTF
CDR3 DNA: TGTGCCAGCAGCTTAGGGGCAGGGTTAGGCTACACCTTC

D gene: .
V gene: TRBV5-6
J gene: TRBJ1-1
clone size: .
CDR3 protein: CASSTRYLYTEAFF
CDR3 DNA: TGTGCCAGCAGCACGAGATATTTATACACTGAAGCTTTCTTT

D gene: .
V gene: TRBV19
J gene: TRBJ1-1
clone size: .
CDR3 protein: CASSIWENTEAFF
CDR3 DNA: TGTGCCAGTAGTATATGGGAAAACACTGAAGCTTTCTTT

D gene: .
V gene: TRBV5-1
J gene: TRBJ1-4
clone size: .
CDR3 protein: CASRTDGNEKLFF
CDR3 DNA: TGCGCCAGCAGAACCGACGGAAATGAAAAACTGTTTTTT

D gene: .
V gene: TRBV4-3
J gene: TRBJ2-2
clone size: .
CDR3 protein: CASSQDGMGDLTGELFF
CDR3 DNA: TGCGCCAGCAGCCAAGATGGAATGGGGGATTTGACCGGGGAGCTGTTTTTT

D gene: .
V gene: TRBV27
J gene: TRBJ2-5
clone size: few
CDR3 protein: CASSLGVGVETQYF
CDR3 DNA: TGTGCCAGCAGTTTGGGGGTTGGGGTAGAGACCCAGTACTTC

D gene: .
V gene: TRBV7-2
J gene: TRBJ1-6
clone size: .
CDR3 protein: CASSLFGNSPLHF
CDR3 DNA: TGTGCCAGCAGCTTATTCGGGAATTCACCCCTCCACTTT

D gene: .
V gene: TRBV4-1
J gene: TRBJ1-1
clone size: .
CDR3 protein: CASSQDDGRVSKGMNTEAFF
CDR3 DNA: TGCGCCAGCAGCCAAGATGATGGCCGGGTCTCTAAGGGGATGAACACTGAAGCTTTCTTT

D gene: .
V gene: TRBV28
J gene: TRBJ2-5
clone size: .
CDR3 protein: CASSLRPLAVKQETQYF
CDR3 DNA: TGTGCCAGCAGTTTACGACCCCTGGCGGTAAAACAAGAGACCCAGTACTTC